These 32 T cell receptor beta chains were sequenced from one sample in a study of T cell changes during pregnancy in multiple sclerosis. Only in-frame clones appear in the TCRdb table, and some are missing; sequencing was by immunoSEQ multiplex PCR. The data contain approximately 23,000 clones, approximately 89% of them seen just once; the ten biggest clones take up approximately 0.63%. This specimen was CD4+ T cells from peripheral blood mononuclear cells, taken after pregnancy. Receptors originate from a female donor in good health, enrolled as a control in a pregnancy study.

A single count supports this clone. The CDR3 sequence: CASSLGLAGNSPLHF. The CDR3, as DNA: TGTGCCAGCTCACTAGGGCTAGCCGGAAATTCACCCCTCCACTTT. The chain recombines TRBV18 with TRBJ1-6, with unresolved D. Germline V gives CDR1 KGHSH, CDR2 LQKENI. V was clipped by 4 bases and J by 7 bases, with 14 bases between them. This CDR3 region has 15 residues. Supplemented by reference TRBV18 and TRBJ1-6, the full variable domain reads NAGVMQNPRHLVRRRGQEARLRCSPMKGHSHVYWYRQLPEEGLKFMVYLQKENIIDESGMPKERFSAEFPKEGPSILRIQQVVRGDSAAYFCASSLGLAGNSPLHFGNGTRLTVT.

V is TRBV14 and J is TRBJ2-3; maybe TRBD2 (6 bases). The V end was cut by 3 bases, the J end by 6 bases, with 10 bases between. This CDR3 spans 13 amino acids. CDR1 is SGHDN, CDR2 FVKESK, per germline. The CDR3 protein is CASSQSLADTQYF. CDR3 coding DNA: TGTGCCAGCAGCCAGTCACTAGCTGATACGCAGTATTTT.

The chain recombines TRBV6-1 with TRBJ2-5, with 9 positions matching TRBD2. CDR3 length: 16 amino acids. The germline CDR1 and CDR2 sequences are MNHNS and SASEGT. J lost 4 bases, V lost 4 bases, and 10 bases had no gene match. The CDR3 nucleotides read TGTGCCAGCAGTGGGCTAGCGGGGTACCAAGGAGAGACCCAGTACTTC. Its translation is CASSGLAGYQGETQYF.

The rearrangement links TRBV27 to TRBJ2-7, with a possible D match to TRBD2 (5 bases). V dropped 8 bases and J dropped 4 bases, with 18 bases sitting between them. The CDR3 length is 14 residues. Germline-derived CDR1 and CDR2 are MNHEY and SMNVEV (reference sequence). CDR3 sequence: CASSLRELGYEQYF. DNA for the CDR3: TGTGCCAGCTCATTACGGGAATTGGGGTACGAGCAGTACTTC.

This chain links TRBV30 with TRBJ1-2; 9 nucleotides agree with TRBD1. The ends lost 7 bases at V and 5 bases at J; junction bases unmatched: 11. The CDR3 sequence is 14 residues long. Germline V lookup: CDR1 GTSNPN, CDR2 SVGIG (reference sequence). The CDR3 protein is CAYQITGGGYGYTF. Here the CDR3 DNA reads TGTGCCTACCAAATAACAGGGGGCGGTTATGGCTACACCTTC.

This rearrangement joins TRBV9 to TRBJ2-1; 7 positions match TRBD2. Trimming removed 3 bases from V and 0 bases from J; junction bases left unmatched: 6. CDR1 is SGDLS, CDR2 YYNGEE, per germline. This CDR3 spans 16 amino acids. CDR3 in amino acids: CASSGLASSSYNEQFF. CDR3 nucleotide sequence: TGTGCCAGCAGCGGACTAGCATCGAGCTCCTACAATGAGCAGTTCTTC.

The table lists this clone with a count of one. The V and J genes are TRBV2 and TRBJ1-2; possibly TRBD1 for D (6 bases). This CDR3 comprises 13 residues. Per the germline V gene, CDR1 is SNHLY and CDR2 is FYNNEI. Trimming stripped 1 base from V and 4 bases from J, with 7 bases between. The CDR3 loop reads CASSEDRAYGYTF. The CDR3 DNA sequence: TGTGCCAGCAGTGAAGACAGGGCCTATGGCTACACCTTC.

The chain employs TRBV2 and TRBJ1-2; 7 nucleotides line up with TRBD1. CDR1 is SNHLY, CDR2 FYNNEI, per germline. V shed 0 bases and J 6 bases; nucleotides not matched to a gene: 7. CDR3 length: 15 amino acids. Here the CDR3 reads CASSEASRGNDGYTF. CDR3 bases: TGTGCCAGCAGTGAAGCCAGCAGGGGGAACGATGGCTACACCTTC.

CDR3 sequence (DNA): TGTGCCAGCAGCTTGGGCACGGCGATAAACTATGGCTACACCTTC. Translating it yields CASSLGTAINYGYTF. The chain uses TRBV7-9 and TRBJ1-2; D ambiguous. Germline assignment: CDR1 SEHNR and CDR2 FQNEAQ (reference sequence). V was cut by 3 bases and J by 2 bases, with 13 bases left in between. This CDR3 is 15 amino acids long.

The chain joins TRBV9 to TRBJ1-5; D gene ambiguous. Trimming took off 0 bases at V and 4 bases at J, with 11 bases between the two ends. CDR1 and CDR2 (germline): SGDLS, YYNGEE. This CDR3 comprises 15 residues. The CDR3 loop is CASSVGPERNQPQHF. CDR3 nucleotide sequence: TGTGCCAGCAGCGTAGGACCAGAGAGGAATCAGCCCCAGCATTTT.

The chain has TRBV4-2 and TRBJ1-5; TRBD1 matches at 9 bases. Losses at the gene ends were 4 bases for V and 1 base for J; bases not matched to a gene: 2. Per the germline V gene, CDR1 is LGHNA and CDR2 is YNFKEQ. This CDR3 is 15 amino acids long. The CDR3 loop is CASSRTGDSNQPQHF. The CDR3 DNA reads as TGTGCCAGCAGCCGGACAGGGGACAGCAATCAGCCCCAGCATTTT.

The chain couples TRBV5-1 to TRBJ1-4; 11 positions agree with TRBD1. J lost 7 bases, V lost 0 bases, and 8 bases had no gene match. The CDR3 loop spans 17 amino acids. Germline CDR1 SGHRS, CDR2 YFSETQ. Here the CDR3 reads CASSLEPVGTGGEKLFF. CDR3 coding DNA: TGCGCCAGCAGCTTGGAACCCGTCGGGACAGGGGGTGAAAAACTGTTTTTT.

This sequence joins TRBV2 and TRBJ1-6; D remains ambiguous. The V end was cut by 5 bases, the J end by 7 bases, with 15 bases between. The CDR3 consists of 15 residues. The germline CDR1 and CDR2 sequences are SNHLY and FYNNEI. CDR3 sequence (DNA): TGTGCCAGCAGTCTAAAAGTCTCCGGGAATTCACCCCTCCACTTT. Translated: CASSLKVSGNSPLHF.

In its sample, this clone was seen a few times. The rearrangement links TRBV7-8 to TRBJ1-1; no firm D call. The V and J ends lost 5 bases and 1 base respectively, with 8 bases between them. Germline V CDR1 and CDR2: SGHVS, FQNEAQ. The CDR3 covers 13 residues. As DNA, the CDR3 is TGTGCCAGCAGCCCGGCGGCGAACACTGAAGCTTTCTTT. It yields the protein CASSPAANTEAFF.

This chain uses TRBV28 with TRBJ2-5; a weak D match, TRBD2 (5 bases). Germline CDR1 is MDHEN and CDR2 is SYDVKM. The CDR3 is made up of 17 amino acids. V was pared by 6 bases and J by 2 bases, with 22 bases between. The chain's CDR3 is CASSPAYIQSGQETQYF. The DNA for the CDR3 is TGTGCCAGCAGCCCCGCCTACATCCAGTCGGGGCAAGAGACCCAGTACTTC.

The V and J genes are TRBV12-5 and TRBJ2-5; D unresolved. The V end was cut by 2 bases, the J end by 5 bases, with 3 bases between. This CDR3 has 11 residues. Looked up from germline, CDR1 is LGHNT and CDR2 is FRNRAP. The CDR3 is CASGLSETQYF. CDR3 in DNA: TGTGCTAGTGGTTTGTCGGAGACCCAGTACTTC.

The gene calls are TRBV19 and TRBJ1-5, with 9 nucleotides matching TRBD1. The CDR3 contains 18 residues. Trimming at V came to 0 bases and at J to 3 bases, leaving 9 bases not matched to a gene. CDR1 is LNHDA and CDR2 is SQIVND in the germline V gene (reference sequence). As DNA, the CDR3 is TGTGCCAGTAGTATAGATCGTGGACAGGGGTCGATCAATCAGCCCCAGCATTTT. This gives the protein CASSIDRGQGSINQPQHF.

V usage is TRBV29-1 and J usage is TRBJ1-1; D is possibly TRBD1 (6 bases). The germline CDR1 and CDR2 sequences are SQVTM and ANQGSEA. Trimming took off 7 bases at V and 1 base at J, with 19 bases between the two ends. The CDR3 consists of 15 residues. The CDR3 region has the DNA TGCAGCGGCCAGGTTGGGGGCAGCGGGAACACTGAAGCTTTCTTT. Its translation is CSGQVGGSGNTEAFF.

The chain is built from TRBV4-3 and TRBJ1-4; TRBD1 aligns across 7 bases. After removal of 4 bases from V and 4 bases from J, the junction contained 12 bases not matched to a gene. The CDR3 length is 17 residues. Germline CDR1 LGHNA, CDR2 YSLEER. This chain's CDR3 is CASSPKPPGQLNEKLFF. The CDR3 DNA reads TGCGCCAGCAGCCCAAAGCCCCCGGGACAGCTTAATGAAAAACTGTTTTTT.

The chain uses TRBV6-6 and TRBJ1-5, with D tentatively TRBD1 (5 bases). V lost 6 bases, J lost 3 bases, and 12 bases lay in between. CDR1 and CDR2 from the germline V gene are MNHNY and SVGAGI (reference sequence). The CDR3 loop spans 14 amino acids. CDR3 amino acids: CASSPPTDNQPQHF. For the CDR3, the DNA is TGTGCCAGCAGCCCACCGACAGACAATCAGCCCCAGCATTTT.

The gene calls are TRBV25-1 and TRBJ2-3, with 7 bases lining up with TRBD2. With V trimmed by 6 bases and J by 6 bases, 9 bases remained unmatched. The germline V gene encodes CDR1 MGHDK and CDR2 SYGVNS. This CDR3 is 14 amino acids long. In nucleotides, the CDR3 is TGTGCCAGCAGGAGCAGTGCGGGGGTGGATACGCAGTATTTT. The encoded protein is CASRSSAGVDTQYF.

The V gene is TRBV14, the J gene TRBJ2-3; 9 nucleotides match TRBD2. V gave up 3 bases and J gave up 5 bases; unmatched junction bases: 6. Looked up from germline, CDR1 is SGHDN and CDR2 is FVKESK. The CDR3 extends over 15 amino acids. The CDR3 is CASSHSGRLLDTQYF. In nucleotides, the CDR3 is TGTGCCAGCAGCCACAGCGGGAGGTTGTTAGATACGCAGTATTTT.

The sample holds a few counts of this clone. The V gene is TRBV7-8, the J gene TRBJ2-3; possible D gene TRBD2, 7 bases. V was pared by 0 bases and J by 1 base, with 11 bases between. The CDR3 totals 16 residues. The V gene's germline CDR1 is SGHVS and CDR2 FQNEAQ. The CDR3 here is CASSLAGGAGTDTQYF. The CDR3 DNA follows: TGTGCCAGCAGCTTAGCGGGGGGGGCCGGCACAGATACGCAGTATTTT.

The chain links TRBV6-5 to TRBJ2-3; 9 bases match TRBD2. V lost 4 bases and J lost 6; bases outside the gene matches: 8. The CDR3 totals 15 residues. Germline V gene data show CDR1 as MNHEY and CDR2 as SVGAGI. The CDR3 DNA reads as TGTGCCAGCAGTTCAACTAGCGGGCGGAGTGATACGCAGTATTTT. This sequence encodes CASSSTSGRSDTQYF.

The chain joins TRBV28 to TRBJ1-1, with 8 nucleotides matching TRBD1. The V and J ends lost 5 bases and 4 bases, in that order; junction bases with no gene match: 9. There are 15 residues in the CDR3. From germline, CDR1 is MDHEN and CDR2 SYDVKM. CDR3 sequence: CASSLPGGGGTEAFF. CDR3 nucleotide sequence: TGTGCCAGCAGTCTACCAGGGGGCGGGGGCACTGAAGCTTTCTTT.

The genes are TRBV7-2 and TRBJ2-5; no firm D call. The germline CDR1 and CDR2 sequences are SGHTA and FQGNSA. This CDR3 comprises 14 residues. Trimming cost V 1 base and J 4 bases, with 10 bases left between them. In nucleotides, the CDR3 is TGTGCCAGCAGCTTAGGCGATCCCCGAGAGACCCAGTACTTC. The encoded protein is CASSLGDPRETQYF. The full variable domain, with the rest looked up from reference TRBV7-2 and TRBJ2-5, is GAGVSQSPSNKVTEKGKDVELRCDPISGHTALYWYRQSLGQGLEFLIYFQGNSAPDKSGLPSDRFSAERTGGSVSTLTIQRTQQEDSAVYLCASSLGDPRETQYFGPGTRLLVL.

The chain carries TRBV11-2 and TRBJ1-1; D not certain. Trimming left V 5 bases short and J 8 bases short, with 9 bases between. This CDR3 comprises 11 residues. Germline CDR1 and CDR2: SGHAT and FQNNGV. CDR3 in DNA: TGTGCCAGCAGCATCCGGGAGGAAGCTTTCTTT. Encoded protein: CASSIREEAFF.

This rearrangement joins TRBV7-6 to TRBJ2-7; 9 nucleotides match TRBD1. V shed 1 base, J shed 5 bases, and the junction held 6 bases outside the gene matches. The CDR3 is made up of 15 amino acids. The germline CDR1 and CDR2 sequences are SGHVS and FNYEAQ. The CDR3 region has the DNA TGTGCCAGCAGCTTAGACGGGACAGGGTTTGACGAGCAGTACTTC. As protein: CASSLDGTGFDEQYF.

J is TRBJ2-3 and V is TRBV2; possibly TRBD1 for D (6 bases). V was trimmed by 1 base and J by 0 bases, leaving 8 bases between them. Germline V CDR1 and CDR2: SNHLY, FYNNEI. The CDR3 loop spans 15 amino acids. CDR3 protein: CASSEGTVSTDTQYF. The CDR3 coding sequence is TGTGCCAGCAGTGAAGGGACAGTTAGCACAGATACGCAGTATTTT.

The DNA of the CDR3 is TGTGCCTGGAGAAGGGACAGGGGAGTGGGTGGGGCCAACGTCCTGACTTTC. Its translation: CAWRRDRGVGGANVLTF. This sequence joins TRBV30 and TRBJ2-6; TRBD1 aligns across 10 bases. The CDR3 is 17 amino acids. V shed 3 bases, J shed 3 bases, and the junction held 8 bases outside the gene matches. The germline V gene has CDR1 GTSNPN and CDR2 SVGIG (reference sequence).

This clone appeared once. This chain joins TRBV6-5 and TRBJ2-3, with D perhaps TRBD2 (5 bases). The germline CDR1 and CDR2 sequences are MNHEY and SVGAGI. V was shortened by 2 bases and J by 0 bases, with 6 bases between the two germline ends. CDR3 length equals 14 residues. The CDR3 nucleotides are TGTGCCAGCAGTTACCAGCGGAGCACAGATACGCAGTATTTT. Translating it yields CASSYQRSTDTQYF.

The chain links TRBV1 to TRBJ2-2; the table assigns TRBD2, which was not confirmed against the DNA. TRBV1 is an annotated pseudogene. The CDR3 runs to 13 residues. The CDR3 coding sequence is TGCACCAGCGGAAATACTAGCACCGGGGAGCTGTTTTTT. As protein: CTSGNTSTGELFF.